The T cell receptor beta chain described here comes from a study of shared clonotypes between healthy human individuals. Overall study findings and caveats: The represented genetic and exposure-history diversity was limited by the small number of donors.

The ends were cut back, 0 bases at V and 9 bases at J, with 14 bases in the middle. There are 14 residues in the CDR3. Germline CDR1 KGHSH, CDR2 LQKENI. In regard to this clone: Its antigen is unidentified.

Assay used: immunoSEQ multiplex PCR; TCRdb lists only in-frame clones, some missing. This repertoire shows about 1 million clones, more than 60% found once; its top ten account for roughly 1.5%. The TCR originated in a man aged 18 to 30 in good health. Sequenced sample: memory CD4+ T cells sorted from blood. Subset denoted: CD45RA-negative fraction. The chain uses TRBV18 and TRBJ2-5; D unresolved. CDR3 DNA: TGTGCCAGCTCACCACCGCGACAAGGGCTTGCCCAGTACTTC. Translating it yields CASSPPRQGLAQYF.